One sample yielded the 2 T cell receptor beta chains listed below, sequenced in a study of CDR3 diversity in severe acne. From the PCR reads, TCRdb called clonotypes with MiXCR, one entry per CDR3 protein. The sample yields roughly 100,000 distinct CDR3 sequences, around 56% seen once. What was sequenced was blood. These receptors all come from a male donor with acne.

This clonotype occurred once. The CDR3 DNA follows: TGTGCCAGCAGCTTAGTCCCCTCCCGGGGGGGCGGCGGGACCCAGTACTTC. Amino acid sequence: CASSLVPSRGGGGTQYF. This chain uses TRBV5-4 with TRBJ2-5, with 8 bases fitting TRBD2. CDR3 size: 17 residues. Germline trimming cut 2 bases from V and 7 bases from J; bases unmatched to any gene: 16. Germline-derived CDR1 and CDR2 are SGHNT and YYREEE (reference sequence). The full variable domain, rest sourced from reference TRBV5-4 and TRBJ2-5, is ETGVTQSPTHLIKTRGQQVTLRCSSQSGHNTVSWYQQALGQGPQFIFQYYREEENGRGNFPPRFSGLQFPNYSSELNVNALELDDSALYLCASSLVPSRGGGGTQYFGPGTRLLVL.

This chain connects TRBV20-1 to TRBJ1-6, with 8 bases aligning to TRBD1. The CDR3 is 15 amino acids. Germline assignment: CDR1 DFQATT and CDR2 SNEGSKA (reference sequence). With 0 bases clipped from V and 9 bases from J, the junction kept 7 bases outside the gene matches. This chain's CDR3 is CSARDQGASISPLHF. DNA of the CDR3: TGCAGTGCTAGAGACCAGGGGGCTTCTATTTCACCCCTCCACTTT.